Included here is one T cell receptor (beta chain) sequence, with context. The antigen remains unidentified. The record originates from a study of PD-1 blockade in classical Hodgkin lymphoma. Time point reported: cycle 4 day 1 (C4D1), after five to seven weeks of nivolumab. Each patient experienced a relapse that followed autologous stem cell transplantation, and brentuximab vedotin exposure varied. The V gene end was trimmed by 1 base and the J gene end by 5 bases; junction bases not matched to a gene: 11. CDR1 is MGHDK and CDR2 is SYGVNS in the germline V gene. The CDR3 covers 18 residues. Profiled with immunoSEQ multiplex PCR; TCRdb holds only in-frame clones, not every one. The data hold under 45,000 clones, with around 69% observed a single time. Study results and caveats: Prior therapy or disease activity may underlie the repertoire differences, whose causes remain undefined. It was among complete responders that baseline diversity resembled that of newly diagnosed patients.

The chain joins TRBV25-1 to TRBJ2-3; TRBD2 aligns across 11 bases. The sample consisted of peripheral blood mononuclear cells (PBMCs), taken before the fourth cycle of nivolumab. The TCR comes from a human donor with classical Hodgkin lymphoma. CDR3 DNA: TGTGCCAGCAGTGAATCCCTCTCTAGCGGGGGGCAGGGAGATACGCAGTATTTT. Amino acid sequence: CASSESLSSGGQGDTQYF.